Listed here are 8 T cell receptor beta chains from one sample, sequenced in a study of blood T cell repertoires in COVID-19. Only in-frame clones appear in the TCRdb table, and some are missing; sequencing was by immunoSEQ multiplex PCR. This table holds about 150,000 clones, roughly 84% found once. The sample comprised peripheral blood. All receptors derive from a man aged 55 to 70 with COVID-19, enrolled during active disease.

The rearrangement links TRBV7-9 to TRBJ1-3, with a tentative D call TRBD1 (6 bases). Germline lookup yields CDR1 SEHNR and CDR2 FQNEAQ (reference sequence). With 4 bases removed from V and 0 bases from J, the gap between germline ends came to 19 bases. This CDR3 has 18 residues. The CDR3 coding sequence is TGTGCCAGCAGCTCTTCAGGGGCCCTCGGCAACTCTGGAAACACCATATATTTT. Translated: CASSSSGALGNSGNTIYF.

The J gene is TRBJ2-1, the V gene TRBV28, with 10 bases aligning to TRBD2. CDR1 is MDHEN, CDR2 SYDVKM, per germline. V trimming: 5 bases; J trimming: 0 bases; junction bases outside the gene matches: 7. The CDR3 contains 17 residues. This CDR3 reads CASSTAGGPSSYNEQFF. The CDR3 bases are TGTGCCAGCAGTACAGCGGGGGGGCCGAGCTCCTACAATGAGCAGTTCTTC.

V usage is TRBV7-9 and J usage is TRBJ1-1; no clear D gene. The CDR3 contains 11 residues. From germline, CDR1 is SEHNR and CDR2 FQNEAQ (reference sequence). V lost 5 bases and J lost 8, with 9 bases in between. The CDR3 DNA follows: TGTGCCAGCAGCCCGCAGACAGAAGCTTTCTTT. Translated: CASSPQTEAFF.

The rearrangement joins TRBV7-2 to TRBJ2-5; TRBD2 matches 7 bases. Germline V gene sequence: CDR1 SGHTA, CDR2 FQGNSA. V lost 0 bases and J lost 5; bases outside the gene matches: 6. The CDR3 extends over 15 amino acids. The CDR3 here is CASSLARSAGETQYF. The CDR3 nucleotides read TGTGCCAGCAGCTTAGCGCGTTCAGCGGGGGAGACCCAGTACTTC.

This rearrangement joins TRBV5-8 to TRBJ2-1, with D tentatively TRBD2 (5 bases). The germline V gene encodes CDR1 SGHTS and CDR2 YDEGEE. V gave up 1 base and J gave up 7 bases, with 9 bases separating them. The CDR3 has 13 amino acids. The CDR3 DNA sequence: TGTGCCAGCAGCTTGCTTAGGAGGAATGAGCAGTTCTTC. This sequence encodes CASSLLRRNEQFF.

V usage is TRBV4-3 and J usage is TRBJ1-2; 8 bases match TRBD1. Trimming removed 2 bases from V and 1 base from J; junction bases left unmatched: 3. The germline CDR1 and CDR2 sequences are LGHNA and YSLEER. The CDR3 length is 15 residues. The CDR3 loop is CASSQTGQVNYGYTF. Written as DNA, the CDR3 is TGCGCCAGCAGCCAAACGGGACAGGTTAACTATGGCTACACCTTC.

This sequence joins TRBV11-2 and TRBJ2-3; TRBD1 agrees at 11 bases. Trimming at V came to 5 bases and at J to 4 bases, leaving 5 bases not matched to a gene. Germline V lookup: CDR1 SGHAT, CDR2 FQNNGV. The CDR3 extends over 15 amino acids. As DNA, the CDR3 is TGTGCCAGCAGCCACGGACAGGGGGCTGCAGATACGCAGTATTTT. It translates to CASSHGQGAADTQYF. Drawing the rest from reference TRBV11-2 and TRBJ2-3, the complete variable domain is EAGVAQSPRYKIIEKRQSVAFWCNPISGHATLYWYQQILGQGPKLLIQFQNNGVVDDSQLPKDRFSAERLKGVDSTLKIQPAKLEDSAVYLCASSHGQGAADTQYFGPGTRLTVL.

The gene calls are TRBV3-1 (or the pseudogene TRBV3-2) and TRBJ1-5, with 9 bases identical to TRBD1. The CDR3 is made up of 16 amino acids. Germline lookup yields CDR1 LGHDT and CDR2 YNNKEL (reference sequence). After removal of 6 bases from V and 7 bases from J, the junction contained 13 bases not matched to a gene. Written as DNA, the CDR3 is TGTGCCAGCAGTCGAGGCGGACAGGGACAGGGACAGCCCCAGCATTTT. It yields the protein CASSRGGQGQGQPQHF.